A single sample gave rise to the 29 T cell receptor beta chains below, sequenced in a study of shared clonotypes between healthy human individuals. Using immunoSEQ multiplex PCR, the repertoire was profiled, and TCRdb retains in-frame clones only, with some absent. The sample has about 980,000 clones, 76% seen once. Sequences were obtained from memory CD4+ T cells sorted from blood. The subset is: CD45RA-negative fraction. All receptors derive from a man between 18 and 35 years old in good health.

This chain links TRBV25-1 with TRBJ1-1; 8 bases are shared with TRBD1. This CDR3 has 14 residues. V lost 6 bases, J lost 0 bases, and 3 bases stayed unmatched. Germline-derived CDR1 and CDR2 are MGHDK and SYGVNS. The CDR3 DNA reads as TGTGCCAGCAGGGGGACAGGCGTGAACACTGAAGCTTTCTTT. It encodes CASRGTGVNTEAFF.

The chain carries TRBV5-4 and TRBJ2-7, with 10 bases matching TRBD2. The trim removed 4 bases at V and 1 base at J, leaving 5 bases unmatched. The germline V gene encodes CDR1 SGHNT and CDR2 YYREEE (reference sequence). CDR3 length: 15 amino acids. The DNA of the CDR3 is TGTGCCAGCAGCGAGGGACTAGCGACTTCCTACGAGCAGTACTTC. Protein sequence: CASSEGLATSYEQYF. The full variable domain, rest sourced from reference TRBV5-4 and TRBJ2-7, is ETGVTQSPTHLIKTRGQQVTLRCSSQSGHNTVSWYQQALGQGPQFIFQYYREEENGRGNFPPRFSGLQFPNYSSELNVNALELDDSALYLCASSEGLATSYEQYFGPGTRLTVT.

J is TRBJ2-3 and V is TRBV18, with a weak D call TRBD1 (5 bases). CDR3 length equals 14 residues. Trimming cost V 2 bases and J 4 bases, with 10 bases left between them. The V gene's germline CDR1 is KGHSH and CDR2 LQKENI. CDR3 protein: CASSPGAGADTQYF. The CDR3 bases are TGTGCCAGCTCACCAGGGGCTGGGGCAGATACGCAGTATTTT.

CDR3 bases: TGCAGCGTTGAGGGGACGGGCTCTGGGGCCAACGTCCTGACTTTC. Translated: CSVEGTGSGANVLTF. The rearrangement uses TRBV29-1 and TRBJ2-6; D is possibly TRBD1 or TRBD2 (5 bases each). This CDR3 comprises 15 residues. Trimming took off 3 bases at V and 0 bases at J, with 9 bases between the two ends. Germline CDR1 SQVTM, CDR2 ANQGSEA.

Comment on this clone: Other nucleotide sequences in the sample specify the same CDR3. The J gene is TRBJ1-5, the V gene TRBV2; tentative D call: TRBD1 (5 bases). Germline assignment: CDR1 SNHLY and CDR2 FYNNEI. This CDR3 is 15 amino acids long. V was trimmed by 4 bases and J by 2 bases, leaving 12 bases between them. The CDR3 is CASSGGGGGNQPQHF. Written as DNA, the CDR3 is TGTGCCAGCAGTGGGGGGGGAGGCGGCAATCAGCCCCAGCATTTT.

This rearrangement joins TRBV29-1 to TRBJ1-2, with D possibly TRBD1 on 5 matching bases. Germline V gene sequence: CDR1 SQVTM, CDR2 ANQGSEA. Trimming removed 1 base at V and 8 bases at J, with 14 bases between. The CDR3 loop spans 13 amino acids. CDR3 in amino acids: CSVEVSRVAGYTF. The CDR3 DNA follows: TGCAGCGTTGAAGTATCCAGGGTAGCCGGCTACACCTTC.

There are a few counts of this clone. The chain joins TRBV28 to TRBJ1-1; no clear D. In germline, CDR1 is MDHEN, CDR2 SYDVKM. Trimming pared 2 bases from V and 1 base from J, leaving 8 bases between. The CDR3 spans 14 residues. CDR3 sequence: CASSLVAGNTEAFF. The CDR3 DNA reads TGTGCCAGCAGTTTAGTAGCGGGGAACACTGAAGCTTTCTTT.

The gene calls are TRBV28 and TRBJ2-7; unclear D gene. Trimming took off 6 bases at V and 11 bases at J, with 17 bases between the two ends. The germline gives CDR1 MDHEN, CDR2 SYDVKM. The CDR3 is made up of 12 amino acids. DNA for the CDR3: TGTGCCAGCAGATCTGGTTTACGAGCCAAGTACTTC. Translation gives CASRSGLRAKYF.

This clone was observed a handful of times. The CDR3 nucleotides read TGTGCCAGCAGCTTCCAGGGTCCCTATAATTCACCCCTCCACTTT. Protein product: CASSFQGPYNSPLHF. The chain links TRBV11-2 to TRBJ1-6; maybe TRBD1 (5 bases). There are 15 residues in the CDR3. Trimming took off 3 bases at V and 2 bases at J, with 8 bases between the two ends. Germline CDR1 and CDR2: SGHAT and FQNNGV.

The table lists this clone with a count of one. The CDR3: CASSLGEGYTF. The CDR3 DNA sequence: TGTGCCAGCAGCTTAGGGGAAGGCTACACCTTC. The chain couples TRBV5-6 to TRBJ1-2; a possible D gene is TRBD1 (5 bases). V was shortened by 2 bases and J by 8 bases, with 7 bases between the two germline ends. The CDR3 consists of 11 residues. Per the germline V gene, CDR1 is SGHDT and CDR2 is YYEEEE.

This sequence joins TRBV29-1 and TRBJ2-1; possibly TRBD2 for D (6 bases). In germline, CDR1 is SQVTM, CDR2 ANQGSEA. V dropped 4 bases and J dropped 9 bases, with 19 bases sitting between them. The CDR3 is made up of 14 amino acids. The CDR3 nucleotides read TGCAGCGTTGGCGCTAGCGTTGCTTCCGGTGAGCAGTTCTTC. Encoded protein: CSVGASVASGEQFF.

The chain uses TRBV5-5 and TRBJ2-1; D assignment may be TRBD1 or TRBD2 (5 bases each). With 3 bases removed from V and 8 bases from J, the gap between germline ends came to 21 bases. Germline CDR1 SGHKS, CDR2 YYEKEE (reference sequence). This CDR3 region has 16 residues. CDR3 sequence: CASSWGEGLAVYEQFF. The CDR3, as DNA: TGTGCCAGCAGCTGGGGCGAGGGGCTAGCTGTCTATGAGCAGTTCTTC. Based on the CDR3 plus reference TRBV5-5 and TRBJ2-1, the full variable domain is DAGVTQSPTHLIKTRGQQVTLRCSPISGHKSVSWYQQVLGQGPQFIFQYYEKEERGRGNFPDRFSARQFPNYSSELNVNALLLGDSALYLCASSWGEGLAVYEQFFGPGTRLTVL.

In the case of this clone: At one boundary the junction diverges from the germline segment, which might be a read error. This chain joins TRBV7-7 and TRBJ2-1, with TRBD1 as a possible D gene (6 bases). This CDR3 contains 16 residues. CDR1 is SSHAT and CDR2 is FNYEAQ in the germline V gene (reference sequence). The CDR3 DNA reads TGTGCTAGCAGCTTAACGAGTGGGGGCGGTTTGAATGAGCAGTTCTTC. Its translation is CASSLTSGGGLNEQFF.

This clone was observed once. The V call is TRBV18, the J call TRBJ2-6; D gene ambiguous. V shed 3 bases and J shed 3 bases, with 12 bases lying between them. The CDR3 consists of 16 residues. Germline V gives CDR1 KGHSH, CDR2 LQKENI. CDR3 loop: CASSPLTHNGANVLTF. In DNA form, the CDR3 reads TGTGCCAGCTCACCTTTAACCCACAATGGGGCCAACGTCCTGACTTTC.

The rearrangement uses TRBV19 and TRBJ2-7, with D perhaps being TRBD1 or TRBD2 (6 bases each). Germline V CDR1 and CDR2: LNHDA, SQIVND (reference sequence). V lost 4 bases to trimming and J lost 6 bases, with 19 bases between them. The CDR3 length is 15 residues. The CDR3 is CASSTSGGSLREQYF. CDR3 coding DNA: TGTGCCAGTAGTACTTCCGGGGGCTCCTTACGCGAGCAGTACTTC.

This chain connects TRBV5-1 to TRBJ2-2; D remains unclear. Per the germline V gene, CDR1 is SGHRS and CDR2 is YFSETQ. CDR3 length: 13 amino acids. Trimming took off 1 base at V and 8 bases at J, with 9 bases between the two ends. The CDR3 here is CASSLSTSGELFF. The DNA of the CDR3 is TGCGCCAGCAGCTTGTCAACCTCTGGGGAGCTGTTTTTT.

On this clone: Other DNA sequences in the sample encode the same CDR3. The chain employs TRBV18 and TRBJ1-1; the D is unclear. The CDR3 spans 13 residues. Trimming stripped 4 bases from V and 3 bases from J, with 9 bases between. Germline V gene sequence: CDR1 KGHSH, CDR2 LQKENI. Here the CDR3 DNA reads TGTGCCAGCTCACAAGGGAGGGACACTGAAGCTTTCTTT. Its translation is CASSQGRDTEAFF.

The rearrangement links TRBV5-1 to TRBJ2-3; tentative D call: TRBD2 (6 bases). The CDR3 sequence is 14 residues long. Germline lookup yields CDR1 SGHRS and CDR2 YFSETQ. The V end lost 6 bases, the J end lost 3 bases, and 14 bases lay between the germline ends. The CDR3 region has the DNA TGCGCCAGCACGCGGGGTTCGGCAACAGATACGCAGTATTTT. Translation gives CASTRGSATDTQYF.

The CDR3 reads CASSLGSNSYEQYF. The DNA for the CDR3 is TGTGCCAGCAGCTTAGGATCGAACTCCTACGAGCAGTACTTC. This chain joins TRBV11-3 and TRBJ2-7; D not certain. V dropped 1 base and J dropped 0 bases, with 7 bases sitting between them. Per germline, CDR1 SGHNT and CDR2 YENEEA. The CDR3 covers 14 residues. The complete variable domain, with remaining parts taken from reference TRBV11-3 and TRBJ2-7, reads EAGVVQSPRYKIIEKKQPVAFWCNPISGHNTLYWYLQNLGQGPELLIRYENEEAVDDSQLPKDRFSAERLKGVDSTLKIQPAELGDSAVYLCASSLGSNSYEQYFGPGTRLTVT.

This clone turned up a few times. The chain recombines TRBV5-1 with TRBJ2-6; D gene unclear. Germline assignment: CDR1 SGHRS and CDR2 YFSETQ. V lost 1 base, J lost 2 bases, and 7 bases lay in between. This CDR3 has 15 amino acids. CDR3 in DNA: TGCGCCAGCAGCTTGTCCCCCCCTGGGGCCAACGTCCTGACTTTC. Its protein is CASSLSPPGANVLTF.

This chain uses TRBV28 with TRBJ2-2; TRBD1 aligns across 10 bases. V shed 5 bases, J shed 4 bases, and the junction held 7 bases outside the gene matches. CDR3 length: 16 residues. CDR1 and CDR2 from the germline V gene are MDHEN and SYDVKM. For the CDR3, the DNA is TGTGCCAGCAGTCCATCCGGGACAGGGGTCACCGGGGAGCTGTTTTTT. This gives the protein CASSPSGTGVTGELFF. The full variable domain, with the rest looked up from reference TRBV28 and TRBJ2-2, is DVKVTQSSRYLVKRTGEKVFLECVQDMDHENMFWYRQDPGLGLRLIYFSYDVKMKEKGDIPEGYSVSREKKERFSLILESASTNQTSMYLCASSPSGTGVTGELFFGEGSRLTVL.

V is TRBV4-3 and J is TRBJ2-1; possibly TRBD2 for D (6 bases). V lost 1 base and J 4 bases, leaving 26 bases between the germline ends. The CDR3 covers 20 residues. The germline CDR1 and CDR2 sequences are LGHNA and YSLEER. For the CDR3, the DNA is TGCGCCAGCAGCCAAGCCCCGGGATTCTTAGGACTACAAGCATACAATGAGCAGTTCTTC. Translating gives CASSQAPGFLGLQAYNEQFF.

V usage is TRBV7-9 and J usage is TRBJ1-2; D is uncertain. The CDR3 has 16 amino acids. The V end lost 4 bases, the J end lost 0 bases, and 15 bases lay between the germline ends. Germline V gene lookup returns CDR1 SEHNR and CDR2 FQNEAQ (reference sequence). The CDR3 spells CASSSRHPQANYGYTF. CDR3 coding DNA: TGTGCCAGCAGCTCGAGACACCCTCAAGCTAACTATGGCTACACCTTC.

The chain recombines TRBV5-6 with TRBJ2-5, with TRBD1 as a possible D gene (5 bases). V gave up 2 bases and J gave up 5 bases, with 10 bases separating them. Germline values: CDR1 SGHDT, CDR2 YYEEEE. The CDR3 length is 13 residues. The DNA of the CDR3 is TGTGCCAGCAGCTTAGGGGCTGACGAGACCCAGTACTTC. Its translation: CASSLGADETQYF.

V usage is TRBV10-2 and J usage is TRBJ2-2; possible D gene TRBD2, 6 bases. V was shortened by 8 bases and J by 5 bases, with 12 bases between the two germline ends. This CDR3 has 13 residues. Germline loops: CDR1 WSHSY, CDR2 SAAADI. Here the CDR3 reads CASAGPGTGELFF. The DNA of the CDR3 is TGCGCCAGCGCGGGACCGGGGACCGGGGAGCTGTTTTTT.

CDR3 DNA: TGCGCCAGCAGCTTGGCCGGGGGCAGAGGCATTCAGTACTTC. Translated: CASSLAGGRGIQYF. The genes are TRBV5-1 and TRBJ2-4; the D gene could be TRBD1 or TRBD2 (6 bases each). Trimming took 0 bases from V and 9 from J, leaving 13 bases between them. This CDR3 has 14 residues. The germline V gene encodes CDR1 SGHRS and CDR2 YFSETQ.

This clone was counted once. V gene TRBV6-1 combines with J gene TRBJ1-2; D not resolved. V lost 3 bases and J 2 bases, leaving 4 bases between the germline ends. The length of the CDR3 is 12 residues. Germline V CDR1 and CDR2: MNHNS, SASEGT. The CDR3 sequence: CASSDLNYGYTF. CDR3 nucleotides: TGTGCCAGCAGTGATCTGAACTATGGCTACACCTTC.

The chain carries TRBV28 and TRBJ1-5, with 9 bases lining up with TRBD1. In germline, CDR1 is MDHEN, CDR2 SYDVKM. With 11 bases clipped from V and 5 bases from J, the junction kept 13 bases outside the gene matches. CDR3 length: 15 amino acids. CDR3 DNA: TGTGCCTCCGCGGTGGGACAGGGTGTCGATCAGCCCCAGCATTTT. Translated: CASAVGQGVDQPQHF. The full variable domain, in which reference TRBV28 and TRBJ1-5 provide the parts outside the CDR3, is DVKVTQSSRYLVKRTGEKVFLECVQDMDHENMFWYRQDPGLGLRLIYFSYDVKMKEKGDIPEGYSVSREKKERFSLILESASTNQTSMYLCASAVGQGVDQPQHFGDGTRLSIL.

The chain links TRBV7-2 to TRBJ2-3; D gene uncertain. CDR3 length equals 14 residues. The germline V gene encodes CDR1 SGHTA and CDR2 FQGNSA. With 1 base removed from V and 1 base from J, the gap between germline ends came to 6 bases. CDR3 residues: CASSLGFGTDTQYF. For the CDR3, the DNA is TGTGCCAGCAGCTTAGGATTCGGCACAGATACGCAGTATTTT.